Below, 5 T cell receptor beta chains from the same sample are listed, as sequenced in a study of TIL therapy for anti-PD-1-resistant metastatic lung cancer. Time point specified: pre-treatment sample, taken before nivolumab and TIL therapy. The libraries were made with immunoSEQ v3. The assay was immunoSEQ multiplex PCR, and TCRdb's table has in-frame clones only and misses some. This sample has some 60,000 clones, with roughly 70% found just once. Sequencing used blood, obtained at baseline. The receptors originated from a person aged 25 to 85 with non-small cell lung cancer.

This chain uses TRBV27 with TRBJ1-1; weak D call: TRBD1 (5 bases). The CDR3 covers 14 residues. Germline loops: CDR1 MNHEY, CDR2 SMNVEV (reference sequence). Trimming pared 1 base from V and 4 bases from J, leaving 10 bases between. The CDR3 is CASSLYGGTTEAFF. CDR3 coding DNA: TGTGCCAGCAGTTTATACGGGGGGACCACTGAAGCTTTCTTT.

This sequence joins TRBV5-1 and TRBJ1-2, with D tentatively TRBD1 (5 bases). CDR3 size: 13 residues. The V end lost 4 bases, the J end lost 8 bases, and 15 bases lay between the germline ends. CDR1 and CDR2 (germline): SGHRS, YFSETQ. CDR3: CASSPQGSEGYTF. The CDR3 DNA sequence: TGCGCCAGCAGCCCGCAGGGTTCGGAAGGCTACACCTTC.

The chain uses TRBV6-4 and TRBJ2-3; 7 bases agree with TRBD1. Germline-derived CDR1 and CDR2 are MRHNA and SNTAGT. The CDR3 runs 16 residues. V shed 5 bases, J shed 6 bases, and the junction held 14 bases outside the gene matches. The CDR3 spells CASSPSGGTGKDTQYF. The CDR3 nucleotides read TGTGCCAGCAGTCCCTCAGGGGGAACCGGGAAGGATACGCAGTATTTT.

This clone was seen once. V and J are TRBV7-2 and TRBJ1-2; tentative D call: TRBD1 (6 bases). The CDR3 extends over 12 amino acids. Per the germline V gene, CDR1 is SGHTA and CDR2 is FQGNSA. The germline V and J ends were trimmed by 4 bases and 4 bases, with 7 bases remaining between them. CDR3 sequence: CASSSDSYGYTF. CDR3 bases: TGTGCCAGCAGCTCGGACAGCTATGGCTACACCTTC.

V and J are TRBV6-5 and TRBJ1-1, with 7 bases fitting TRBD1. Germline V gene sequence: CDR1 MNHEY, CDR2 SVGAGI. Unmatched junction bases numbered 2, after V lost 2 bases and J lost 5 bases. The CDR3 extends over 13 amino acids. In DNA, the CDR3 is TGTGCCAGCAGTTACGCAGGGGGGACTGAAGCTTTCTTT. It encodes CASSYAGGTEAFF.